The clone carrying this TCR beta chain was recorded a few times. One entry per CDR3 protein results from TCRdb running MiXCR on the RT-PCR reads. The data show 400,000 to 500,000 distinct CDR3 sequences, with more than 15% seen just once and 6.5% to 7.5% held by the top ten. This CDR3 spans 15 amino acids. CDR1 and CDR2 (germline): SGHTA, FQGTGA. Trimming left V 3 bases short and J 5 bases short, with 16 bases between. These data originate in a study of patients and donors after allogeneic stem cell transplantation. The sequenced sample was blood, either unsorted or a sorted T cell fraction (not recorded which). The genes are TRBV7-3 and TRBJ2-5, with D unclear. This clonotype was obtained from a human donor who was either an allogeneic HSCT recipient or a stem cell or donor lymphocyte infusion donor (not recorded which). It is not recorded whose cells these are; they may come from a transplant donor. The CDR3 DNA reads TGTGCCAGCAGCTTGGGTCTTGGTAGGTTGGAGACCCAGTACTTC. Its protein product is CASSLGLGRLETQYF.